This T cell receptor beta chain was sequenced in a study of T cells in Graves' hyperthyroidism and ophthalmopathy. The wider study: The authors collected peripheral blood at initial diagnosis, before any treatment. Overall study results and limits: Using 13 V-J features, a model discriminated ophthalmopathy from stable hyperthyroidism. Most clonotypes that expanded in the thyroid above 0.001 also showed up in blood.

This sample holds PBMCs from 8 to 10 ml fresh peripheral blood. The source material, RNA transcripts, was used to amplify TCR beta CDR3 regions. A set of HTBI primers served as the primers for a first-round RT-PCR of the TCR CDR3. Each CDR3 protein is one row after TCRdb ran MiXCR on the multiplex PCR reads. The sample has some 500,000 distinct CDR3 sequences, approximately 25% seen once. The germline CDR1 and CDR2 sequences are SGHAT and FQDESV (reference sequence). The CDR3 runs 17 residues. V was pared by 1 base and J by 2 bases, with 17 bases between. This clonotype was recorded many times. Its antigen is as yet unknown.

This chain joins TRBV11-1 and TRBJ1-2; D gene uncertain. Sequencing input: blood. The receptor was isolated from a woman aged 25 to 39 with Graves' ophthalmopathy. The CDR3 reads CASSLDLGSYSNYGYTF. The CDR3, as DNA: TGTGCCAGCAGCTTAGATTTGGGGAGCTACAGCAACTATGGCTACACCTTC. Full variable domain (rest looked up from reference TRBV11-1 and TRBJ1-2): EAEVAQSPRYKITEKSQAVAFWCDPISGHATLYWYRQILGQGPELLVQFQDESVVDDSQLPKDRFSAERLKGVDSTLKIQPAELGDSAMYLCASSLDLGSYSNYGYTFGSGTRLTVV.